What follows is one TCR beta chain and its context. The antigen remains undetermined. The data stem from a study of long-term antiretroviral therapy in people with HIV. An immunoSEQ assay, version v3.0, was performed at survey level. Assay used: immunoSEQ multiplex PCR; TCRdb lists only in-frame clones, some missing. Of roughly 15,000 clones listed, roughly 90% are singletons. Findings and caveats of the study: In the period from about 2004 to 2017, blood was collected, possibly under older ART regimens.

The V end lost 5 bases, the J end lost 6 bases, and 11 bases lay between the germline ends. Germline CDR1 and CDR2: SEHNR and FQNEAQ (reference sequence). The CDR3 totals 14 residues. Source: unsorted PBMCs, taken 0.6 years after starting antiretroviral therapy. The TCR comes from a woman aged 35 to 49 with HIV. V is TRBV7-9 and J is TRBJ1-6; D is possibly TRBD1 (6 bases). The CDR3 protein is CASSPDSFNSPLHF. Here the CDR3 DNA reads TGTGCCAGCAGCCCGGACAGTTTTAATTCACCCCTCCACTTT.